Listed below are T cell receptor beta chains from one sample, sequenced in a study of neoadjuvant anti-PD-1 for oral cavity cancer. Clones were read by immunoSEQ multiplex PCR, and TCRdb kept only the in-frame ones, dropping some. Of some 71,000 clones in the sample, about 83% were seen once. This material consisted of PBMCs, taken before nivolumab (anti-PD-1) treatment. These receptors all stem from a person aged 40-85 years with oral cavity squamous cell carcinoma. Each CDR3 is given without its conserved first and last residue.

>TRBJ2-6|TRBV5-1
ASSLFSMGGAGANVLT
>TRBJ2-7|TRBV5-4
ASSPGSTYEQY
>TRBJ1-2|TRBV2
ATVTGINGYT
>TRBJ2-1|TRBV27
ASSPHTLGGFNEQF
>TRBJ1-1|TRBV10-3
AISTDSYTEAF
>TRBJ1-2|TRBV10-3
AISERGRGYGYT
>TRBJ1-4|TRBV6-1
ASSWTAVVKLF
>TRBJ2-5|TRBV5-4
ASSQRTGGSLETQY
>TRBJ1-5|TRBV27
ASSFRGPHSNQPQH
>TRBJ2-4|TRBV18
ASSRLSGAGAKNIQY
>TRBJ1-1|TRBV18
ASSSGLLDTEAF
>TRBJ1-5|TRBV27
ASSLQGVPVQPQH
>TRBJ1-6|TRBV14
ASSQDRRSPLH
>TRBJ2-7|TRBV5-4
ASSLAGGNEQY
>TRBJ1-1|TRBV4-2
ASSLGGSIMNTEAF
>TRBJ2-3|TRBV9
ASSVSSNTDTQY
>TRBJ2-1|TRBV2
ASSLGLAGDNEQF
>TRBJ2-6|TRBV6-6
ASSIDSYSGANVLT
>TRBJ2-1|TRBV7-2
ASSPTRAEQF
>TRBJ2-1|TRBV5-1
ASSPRDGSYNEQF
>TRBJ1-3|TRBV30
AWSVRFKNRTNTIY
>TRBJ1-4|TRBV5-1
ASRDRRVPNEKLF
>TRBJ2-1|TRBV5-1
ASSLDRREYNEQF
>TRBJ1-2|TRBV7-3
ASSSNPRTDGYT
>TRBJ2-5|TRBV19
ASNIPGDKETQY